Shown below are 11 T cell receptor beta chains from a single sample sequenced in a study of T cells in localized non-small cell lung cancer. TCRdb's table, derived via immunoSEQ multiplex PCR, lists solely in-frame clones and lacks some. The sample includes approximately 2,600 clones, roughly a third seen only once; the top ten take under 25%. The sequences come from lung tumor tissue, collected before any cancer treatment. The receptors come from a female donor over 55 with stage II squamous cell lung carcinoma.

This clone showed up just a few times. The chain combines TRBV18 with TRBJ2-3; the D is unclear. Germline values: CDR1 KGHSH, CDR2 LQKENI. Trimming took off 4 bases at V and 6 bases at J, with 8 bases between the two ends. The CDR3 has 12 amino acids. The CDR3 nucleotides read TGTGCCAGCTCACAGAGTGCTGATACGCAGTATTTT. It is translated as CASSQSADTQYF.

The chain links TRBV19 to TRBJ2-2, with 7 bases matching TRBD2. This CDR3 spans 15 amino acids. V was pared by 6 bases and J by 2 bases, with 6 bases of the junction left unmatched. In germline, CDR1 is LNHDA, CDR2 SQIVND (reference sequence). The CDR3 spells CASRLAGDNTGELFF. In DNA, the CDR3 is TGTGCCAGTAGGCTGGCGGGGGATAACACCGGGGAGCTGTTTTTT.

In this sample, this clone turned up a few times. The V gene is TRBV30, the J gene TRBJ2-4; D ambiguous. Germline V lookup: CDR1 GTSNPN, CDR2 SVGIG (reference sequence). This CDR3 is built from 17 residues. Trimming pared 0 bases from V and 0 bases from J, leaving 15 bases between. CDR3 protein: CAWSVQRVRKAKNIQYF. The CDR3 nucleotides read TGTGCCTGGAGTGTACAGAGAGTGAGGAAAGCCAAAAACATTCAGTACTTC.

V usage is TRBV25-1 and J usage is TRBJ1-5; 7 nucleotides match TRBD1. This CDR3 comprises 14 residues. V lost 5 bases and J lost 6; bases outside the gene matches: 7. Per germline, CDR1 MGHDK and CDR2 SYGVNS. The CDR3 protein is CASSSTGPGQPQHF. The CDR3 DNA is TGTGCCAGCAGTTCGACAGGGCCCGGTCAGCCCCAGCATTTT.

This chain connects TRBV29-1 to TRBJ1-5; D uncertain. V shed 5 bases and J shed 1 base, with 12 bases lying between them. Per germline, CDR1 SQVTM and CDR2 ANQGSEA. The CDR3 is 14 residues long. Here the CDR3 DNA reads TGCAGCGTTTGCAATGGTTTAAGCAATCAGCCCCAGCATTTT. Its translation: CSVCNGLSNQPQHF.

V gene TRBV6-8 combines with J gene TRBJ2-7, with TRBD2 matching 11 bases. J gave up 2 bases and V 6 bases, and 9 bases lay outside the gene matches. The CDR3 totals 16 residues. Germline V gene lookup returns CDR1 MNHGY and CDR2 SAAAGT. Here the CDR3 DNA reads TGTGCCAGCAGCCGACTACTAGCGGGGGCCGCCTACGAGCAGTACTTC. Translating gives CASSRLLAGAAYEQYF.

The rearrangement links TRBV19 to TRBJ1-2; the match to TRBD1 covers 12 bases. The J segment lost 2 bases and the V segment lost 4 bases, leaving 8 bases of the junction unmatched. Germline-derived CDR1 and CDR2 are LNHDA and SQIVND (reference sequence). This CDR3 spans 17 amino acids. The CDR3 DNA reads TGTGCCAGTAGTACCCCGACCGGGACAGGGGGCAACTATGGCTACACCTTC. Translating gives CASSTPTGTGGNYGYTF.

This clone has only one observation. The rearrangement joins TRBV11-3 to TRBJ1-2, with a weak D call TRBD1 (5 bases). The CDR3 is 15 amino acids. The V gene lost 1 base and the J gene lost 3 bases, with 12 bases spanning the gap. In germline, CDR1 is SGHNT, CDR2 YENEEA. The DNA of the CDR3 is TGTGCCAGCAGCTTAGGGCGGGGCCAGGACTATGGCTACACCTTC. This sequence encodes CASSLGRGQDYGYTF.

This clone was recorded once. This chain uses TRBV29-1 with TRBJ2-3; 11 bases fit TRBD2. With V trimmed by 0 bases and J by 8 bases, 7 bases remained unmatched. Germline CDR1 reads SQVTM; CDR2 reads ANQGSEA. The CDR3 length is 15 residues. CDR3 sequence: CSVEDRLAGGRTQYF. The CDR3, as DNA: TGCAGCGTTGAAGATCGCCTAGCGGGAGGCCGTACGCAGTATTTT.

This clone was found a few times. The chain employs TRBV19 and TRBJ2-5, with a possible D match to TRBD1 (6 bases). The length of the CDR3 is 16 residues. Deletions cut 0 bases from V and 5 bases from J, with 16 bases between. The V gene's germline CDR1 is LNHDA and CDR2 SQIVND (reference sequence). The CDR3 DNA is TGTGCCAGTAGTATAGATGGGGGCGCGTCGGGCGAGACCCAGTACTTC. Amino acids: CASSIDGGASGETQYF. Full variable domain (outside the CDR3, taken from reference TRBV19 and TRBJ2-5): DGGITQSPKYLFRKEGQNVTLSCEQNLNHDAMYWYRQDPGQGLRLIYYSQIVNDFQKGDIAEGYSVSREKKESFPLTVTSAQKNPTAFYLCASSIDGGASGETQYFGPGTRLLVL.

This clone has only a few counts. This chain joins TRBV9 and TRBJ2-3, with D unclear. Deletions cut 0 bases from V and 0 bases from J, with 11 bases between. The length of the CDR3 is 16 residues. Per germline, CDR1 SGDLS and CDR2 YYNGEE. This CDR3 reads CASSVAGQISTDTQYF. CDR3 sequence (DNA): TGTGCCAGCAGCGTAGCTGGTCAGATAAGCACAGATACGCAGTATTTT.